The 19 T cell receptor beta chains in this list originate from one sample, sequenced in a study of blood T cells in healthy people across ages. Primed by a sample-barcoded 5' primer and a J-beta primer mix, a second PCR proceeded for about 6 to 11 cycles. Each CDR3 protein is one row after TCRdb ran MiXCR on the 5' RACE reads. This sample yields 450,000 to 650,000 distinct CDR3 sequences, of which about 25% are seen a single time; roughly 9% belongs to the top ten. This same sample was also taken into another study, of T cells of mothers and their children.

What was sequenced was blood. Every receptor here comes from a boy aged 5 to 17 in good health.

The V and J genes are TRBV24-1 and TRBJ2-5, with 10 nucleotides matching TRBD2. Germline V lookup: CDR1 KGHDR, CDR2 SFDVKD. Trimming took 0 bases from V and 4 from J; bases not matched to a gene: 7. The CDR3 spans 17 residues. The CDR3 DNA reads as TGTGCCACCAGTGATTTGGCTAGCGGGAGCTGGGGAGAGACCCAGTACTTC. Encoded protein: CATSDLASGSWGETQYF.

This clonotype was counted only a few times. This rearrangement joins TRBV29-1 to TRBJ1-2, with D possibly matching TRBD1 (6 bases). Trimming left V 5 bases short and J 14 bases short, with 27 bases between. The length of the CDR3 is 14 residues. The V gene's germline CDR1 is SQVTM and CDR2 ANQGSEA. The CDR3 sequence is CSVPGGPLKEFGTF. The CDR3 DNA reads TGCAGCGTTCCCGGGGGGCCCCTTAAAGAGTTTGGGACCTTC. Drawing the rest from reference TRBV29-1 and TRBJ1-2, the complete variable domain is SAVISQKPSRDICQRGTSLTIQCQVDSQVTMMFWYRQQPGQSLTLIATANQGSEATYESGFVIDKFPISRPNLTFSTLTVSNMSPEDSSIYLCSVPGGPLKEFGTFGSGTRLTVV.

For this clonotype: Relative to the germline gene, one junction end is altered; a read error may explain this. J is TRBJ2-7 and V is TRBV18, with D maybe TRBD2 (5 bases). The germline V gene encodes CDR1 KGHSH and CDR2 LQKENI. This CDR3 comprises 13 residues. Here the CDR3 DNA reads TGTGCCCGCTCAGCACACGGGGATGGCGAGCAGTACTTC. Protein product: CARSAHGDGEQYF.

The genes are TRBV5-1 and TRBJ2-5; 8 bases are shared with TRBD2. The CDR3 runs 16 residues. V shed 0 bases and J 2 bases; nucleotides not matched to a gene: 6. The germline CDR1 and CDR2 sequences are SGHRS and YFSETQ. Here the CDR3 DNA reads TGCGCCAGCAGCTTGGTTGGCGGGGGGTCGCAAGAGACCCAGTACTTC. It yields the protein CASSLVGGGSQETQYF.

The rearrangement links TRBV4-1 to TRBJ1-4; no reliable D call. Trimming pared 1 base from V and 2 bases from J, leaving 8 bases between. This CDR3 is built from 15 residues. The germline V gene encodes CDR1 MGHRA and CDR2 YSYEKL. CDR3 protein: CASSQVQTTNEKLFF. The DNA of the CDR3 is TGCGCCAGCAGCCAAGTCCAGACTACTAATGAAAAACTGTTTTTT.

This clonotype occurred a few times. The chain couples TRBV4-1 to TRBJ2-7; 13 bases line up with TRBD2. The germline gives CDR1 MGHRA, CDR2 YSYEKL. The CDR3 runs to 16 residues. The trim removed 4 bases at V and 4 bases at J, leaving 7 bases unmatched. The CDR3 region is CASSRGTSGNLYEQYF. DNA for the CDR3: TGCGCCAGCAGCCGCGGGACTAGCGGGAATCTGTACGAGCAGTACTTC.

The sample holds a few counts of this clonotype. The J gene is TRBJ1-1, the V gene TRBV5-1; 8 positions match TRBD1. Per germline, CDR1 SGHRS and CDR2 YFSETQ. With V trimmed by 1 base and J by 1 base, 9 bases remained unmatched. The CDR3 has 17 amino acids. CDR3 sequence reads: CASSLIFRGPQNTEAFF. Written as DNA, the CDR3 is TGCGCCAGCAGCTTGATCTTCAGGGGGCCGCAGAACACTGAAGCTTTCTTT.

This chain joins TRBV5-1 and TRBJ2-7; no clear D gene. The CDR3 contains 15 residues. Trimming took 4 bases from V and 1 from J, leaving 15 bases between them. Germline CDR1 is SGHRS and CDR2 is YFSETQ. CDR3 region: CASSPGPAVSYEQYF. In nucleotides, the CDR3 is TGCGCCAGCAGCCCCGGCCCAGCCGTTTCCTACGAGCAGTACTTC. Filled out from reference TRBV5-1 and TRBJ2-7, the complete variable domain reads KAGVTQTPRYLIKTRGQQVTLSCSPISGHRSVSWYQQTPGQGLQFLFEYFSETQRNKGNFPGRFSGRQFSNSRSEMNVSTLELGDSALYLCASSPGPAVSYEQYFGPGTRLTVT.

The chain combines TRBV4-3 with TRBJ2-5; 9 positions agree with TRBD1. This CDR3 spans 16 amino acids. Germline V gives CDR1 LGHNA, CDR2 YSLEER. Trimming removed 0 bases from V and 5 bases from J; junction bases left unmatched: 7. The CDR3 sequence is CASSQDLGDRVETQYF. For the CDR3, the DNA is TGCGCCAGCAGCCAAGATTTGGGGGACAGGGTCGAGACCCAGTACTTC.

This clonotype was seen many times. The chain recombines TRBV28 with TRBJ2-4; D uncertain. CDR1 and CDR2 from the germline V gene are MDHEN and SYDVKM. CDR3 length: 14 amino acids. V lost 3 bases to trimming and J lost 0 bases, with 6 bases between them. The CDR3 loop is CASSFSLAKNIQYF. Here the CDR3 DNA reads TGTGCCAGCAGTTTCTCTCTAGCCAAAAACATTCAGTACTTC.

This sequence joins TRBV2 and TRBJ1-2; 8 positions match TRBD1. The CDR3 is 13 amino acids. CDR1 and CDR2 (germline): SNHLY, FYNNEI. V dropped 3 bases and J dropped 8; count of bases not matched to a gene: 5. The CDR3 region is CASSESGGSGYTF. DNA of the CDR3: TGTGCCAGCAGTGAGTCAGGGGGCAGCGGCTACACCTTC.

This clonotype was seen only a few times. V is TRBV7-2 and J is TRBJ2-3, with D uncertain. CDR1 is SGHTA, CDR2 FQGNSA, per germline. This CDR3 contains 15 residues. Trimming left V 0 bases short and J 2 bases short, with 9 bases between. CDR3 sequence (DNA): TGTGCCAGCAGCTTAGCGGGCAGGAACACAGATACGCAGTATTTT. It is translated as CASSLAGRNTDTQYF.

The rearrangement joins TRBV4-3 to TRBJ2-1; 7 positions agree with TRBD2. This CDR3 is built from 15 residues. The germline gives CDR1 LGHNA, CDR2 YSLEER. J gave up 0 bases and V 5 bases, and 4 bases lay outside the gene matches. This CDR3 is CASSTRGDSYNEQFF. The CDR3 DNA reads TGCGCCAGCAGCACACGGGGGGACTCCTACAATGAGCAGTTCTTC.

The rearrangement uses TRBV19 and TRBJ1-5, with unresolved D. The CDR3 sequence is 13 residues long. CDR1 and CDR2 from the germline V gene are LNHDA and SQIVND (reference sequence). The V end lost 3 bases, the J end lost 7 bases, and 10 bases lay between the germline ends. This CDR3 reads CASSIGSWQPQHF. DNA of the CDR3: TGTGCCAGTAGTATCGGGAGTTGGCAGCCCCAGCATTTT.

J is TRBJ2-7 and V is TRBV6-1, with D tentatively TRBD2 (7 bases). V shed 5 bases and J shed 5 bases, with 22 bases lying between them. This CDR3 comprises 16 residues. Germline-derived CDR1 and CDR2 are MNHNS and SASEGT. The CDR3 is CASSPNTGRVGNEQYF. Written as DNA, the CDR3 is TGTGCCAGCAGTCCTAATACAGGGAGGGTTGGGAACGAGCAGTACTTC.

This clonotype was counted a few times. The V call is TRBV27, the J call TRBJ2-5, with D unclear. The J call may be faulty, since TRBJ2-7 better matches the DNA end. Germline lookup yields CDR1 MNHEY and CDR2 SMNVEV (reference sequence). The CDR3 has 13 residues. The CDR3 DNA reads TGTGCCAGCAATTGGCAGGCTTCCTACGAGCAGTACTTC. Its translation: CASNWQASYEQYF.

V is TRBV2 and J is TRBJ2-5; 9 positions agree with TRBD2. The CDR3 contains 17 residues. Germline CDR1 and CDR2: SNHLY and FYNNEI. V shed 11 bases, J shed 2 bases, and the junction held 18 bases outside the gene matches. CDR3 nucleotide sequence: TGTGCCTGCAATAGCGGGGGTCGCCCGGCGAAACAAGAGACCCAGTACTTC. It codes for CACNSGGRPAKQETQYF.

The V gene is TRBV28, the J gene TRBJ2-5; a weak D match, TRBD2 (6 bases). There are 14 residues in the CDR3. Germline V gives CDR1 MDHEN, CDR2 SYDVKM. Trimming pared 3 bases from V and 7 bases from J, leaving 15 bases between. The CDR3 loop is CASSLMASAWTQYF. CDR3 nucleotide sequence: TGTGCCAGCAGTTTGATGGCTAGCGCCTGGACCCAGTACTTC.

This clonotype has a single count. At one end, the junction sequence differs from germline, possibly due to a read error. This chain links TRBV29-1 with TRBJ2-2; perhaps TRBD2 as D (5 bases). The CDR3 has 12 amino acids. In germline, CDR1 is SQVTM, CDR2 ANQGSEA. CDR3 coding DNA: TGCAGCGTATTAACCGATTCCGGGGAACTGTTTTTT. Its translation is CSVLTDSGELFF.